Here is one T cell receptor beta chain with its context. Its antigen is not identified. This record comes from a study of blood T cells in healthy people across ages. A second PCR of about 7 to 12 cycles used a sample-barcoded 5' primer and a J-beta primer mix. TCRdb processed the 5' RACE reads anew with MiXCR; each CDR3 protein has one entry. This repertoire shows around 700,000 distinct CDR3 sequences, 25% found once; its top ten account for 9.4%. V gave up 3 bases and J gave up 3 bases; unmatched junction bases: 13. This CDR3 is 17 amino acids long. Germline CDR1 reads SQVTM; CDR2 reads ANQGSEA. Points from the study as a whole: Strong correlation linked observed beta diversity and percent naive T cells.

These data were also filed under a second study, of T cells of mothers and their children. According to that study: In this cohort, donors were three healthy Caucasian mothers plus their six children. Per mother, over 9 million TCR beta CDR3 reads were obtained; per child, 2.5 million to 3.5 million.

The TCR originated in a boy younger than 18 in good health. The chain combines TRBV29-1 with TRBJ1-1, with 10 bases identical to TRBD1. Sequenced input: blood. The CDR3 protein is CSVELLKGQGTYTEAFF. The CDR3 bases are TGCAGCGTTGAGTTACTCAAGGGACAGGGGACTTACACTGAAGCTTTCTTT.